This T cell receptor (beta chain) came from a study of control samples from healthy donors and cancer patients. Generated by immunoSEQ multiplex PCR, the TCRdb table keeps only in-frame clones and is missing some. The sample has 95,000 to 100,000 clones, 85% to 90% seen once. This TCR was recovered from a man aged 25-40 years in good health. The specimen sequenced was blood.

CDR3 sequence reads: CASSTHRDREPDTQYF. CDR3 DNA sequence: TGTGCCAGCAGCACTCACCGGGACAGGGAGCCAGATACGCAGTATTTT. V is TRBV11-2 and J is TRBJ2-3; the match to TRBD1 covers 9 bases. Germline trimming cut 5 bases from V and 4 bases from J; bases unmatched to any gene: 10. The CDR3 has 16 amino acids. Germline V lookup: CDR1 SGHAT, CDR2 FQNNGV.